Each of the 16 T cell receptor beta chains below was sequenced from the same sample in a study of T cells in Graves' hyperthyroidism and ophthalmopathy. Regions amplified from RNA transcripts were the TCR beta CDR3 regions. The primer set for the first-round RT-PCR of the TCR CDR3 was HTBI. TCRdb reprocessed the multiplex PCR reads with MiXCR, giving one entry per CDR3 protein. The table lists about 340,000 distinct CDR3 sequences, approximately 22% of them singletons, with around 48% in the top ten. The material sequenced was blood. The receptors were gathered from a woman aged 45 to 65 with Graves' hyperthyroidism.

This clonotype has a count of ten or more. The CDR3 sequence is CASSAAGSEPQHF. The DNA for the CDR3 is TGTGCCAGCAGTGCGGCCGGATCGGAGCCCCAGCATTTT. This rearrangement joins TRBV12-3 or TRBV12-4 to TRBJ1-5, with D unresolved. Deletions cut 5 bases from V and 8 bases from J, with 13 bases between. The CDR3 runs 13 residues.

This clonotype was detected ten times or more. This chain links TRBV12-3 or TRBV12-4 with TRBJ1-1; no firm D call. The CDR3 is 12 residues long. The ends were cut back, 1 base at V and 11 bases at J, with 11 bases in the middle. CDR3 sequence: CASSLGDGRAFF. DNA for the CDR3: TGTGCCAGCAGTTTAGGTGACGGACGGGCTTTCTTT.

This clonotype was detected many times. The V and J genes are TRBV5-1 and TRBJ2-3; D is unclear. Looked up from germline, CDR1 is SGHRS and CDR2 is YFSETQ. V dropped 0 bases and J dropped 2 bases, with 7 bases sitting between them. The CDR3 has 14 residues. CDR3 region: CASSLGYSTDTQYF. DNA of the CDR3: TGCGCCAGCAGCTTGGGATATTCCACAGATACGCAGTATTTT.

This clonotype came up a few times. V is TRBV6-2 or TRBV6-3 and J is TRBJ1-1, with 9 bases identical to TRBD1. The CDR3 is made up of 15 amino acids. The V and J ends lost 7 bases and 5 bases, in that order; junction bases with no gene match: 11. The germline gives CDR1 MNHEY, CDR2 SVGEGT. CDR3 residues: CASNGQGWLSTEAFF. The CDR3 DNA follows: TGTGCCAGCAACGGACAGGGGTGGCTTAGTACTGAAGCTTTCTTT.

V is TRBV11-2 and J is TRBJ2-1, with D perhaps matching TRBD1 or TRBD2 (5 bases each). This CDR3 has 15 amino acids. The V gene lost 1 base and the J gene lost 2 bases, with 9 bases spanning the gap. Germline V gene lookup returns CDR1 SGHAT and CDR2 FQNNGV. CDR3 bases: TGTGCCAGCAGCTTAGCCCCGGGGCCCTACAATGAGCAGTTCTTC. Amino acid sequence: CASSLAPGPYNEQFF.

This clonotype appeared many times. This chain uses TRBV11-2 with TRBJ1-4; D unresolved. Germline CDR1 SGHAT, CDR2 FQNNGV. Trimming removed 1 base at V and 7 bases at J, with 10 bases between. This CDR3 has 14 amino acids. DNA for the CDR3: TGTGCCAGCAGCTTAGTTCTTAAAGGTGAAAAACTGTTTTTT. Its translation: CASSLVLKGEKLFF.

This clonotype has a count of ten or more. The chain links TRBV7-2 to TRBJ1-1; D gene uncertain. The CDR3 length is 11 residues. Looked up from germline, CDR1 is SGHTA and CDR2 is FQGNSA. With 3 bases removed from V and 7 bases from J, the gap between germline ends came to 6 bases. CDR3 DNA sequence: TGTGCCAGCAGCTTTTATAATGAAGCTTTCTTT. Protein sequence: CASSFYNEAFF.

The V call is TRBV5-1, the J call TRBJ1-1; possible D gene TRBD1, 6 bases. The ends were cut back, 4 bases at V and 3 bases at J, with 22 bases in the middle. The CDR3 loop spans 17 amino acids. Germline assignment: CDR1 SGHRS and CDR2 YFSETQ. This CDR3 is CASSALGRGLRDTEAFF. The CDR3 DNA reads TGCGCCAGCAGCGCCCTCGGCAGGGGTCTCCGGGACACTGAAGCTTTCTTT.

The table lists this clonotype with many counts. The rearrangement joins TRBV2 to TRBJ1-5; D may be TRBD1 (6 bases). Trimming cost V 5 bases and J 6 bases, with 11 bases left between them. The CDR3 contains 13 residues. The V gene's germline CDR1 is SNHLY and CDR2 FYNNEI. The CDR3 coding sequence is TGTGCCAGCAGTAGCGGACAGTTTCAGCCCCAGCATTTT. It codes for CASSSGQFQPQHF. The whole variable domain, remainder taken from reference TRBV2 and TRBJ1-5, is EPEVTQTPSHQVTQMGQEVILRCVPISNHLYFYWYRQILGQKVEFLVSFYNNEISEKSEIFDDQFSVERPDGSNFTLKIRSTKLEDSAMYFCASSSGQFQPQHFGDGTRLSIL.

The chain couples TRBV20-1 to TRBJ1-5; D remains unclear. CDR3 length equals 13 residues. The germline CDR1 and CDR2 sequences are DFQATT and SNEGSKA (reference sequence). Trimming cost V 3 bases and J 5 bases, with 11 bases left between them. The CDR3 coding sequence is TGCAGTGCTAGTCTGAGGTGGGATCAGCCCCAGCATTTT. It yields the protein CSASLRWDQPQHF.

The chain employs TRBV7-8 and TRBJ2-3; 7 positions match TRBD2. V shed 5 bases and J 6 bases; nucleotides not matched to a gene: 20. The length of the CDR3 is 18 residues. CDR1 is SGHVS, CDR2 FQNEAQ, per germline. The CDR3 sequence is CASSLDRSSGGTIDTQYF. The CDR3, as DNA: TGTGCCAGCAGCCTAGATCGGTCTAGCGGTGGGACGATTGATACGCAGTATTTT.

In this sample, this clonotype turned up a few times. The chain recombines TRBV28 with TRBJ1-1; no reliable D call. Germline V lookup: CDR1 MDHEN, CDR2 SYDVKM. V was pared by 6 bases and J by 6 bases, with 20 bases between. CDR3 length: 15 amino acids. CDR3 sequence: CASSESRTGPAEAFF. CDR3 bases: TGTGCCAGCAGCGAGTCCCGAACGGGCCCAGCTGAAGCTTTCTTT.

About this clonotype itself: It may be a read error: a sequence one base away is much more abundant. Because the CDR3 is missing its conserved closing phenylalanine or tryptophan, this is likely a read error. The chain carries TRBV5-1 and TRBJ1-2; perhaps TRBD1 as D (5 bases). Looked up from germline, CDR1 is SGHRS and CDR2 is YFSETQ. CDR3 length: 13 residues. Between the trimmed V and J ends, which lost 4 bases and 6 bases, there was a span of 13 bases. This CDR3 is CASSRGTENGYTL. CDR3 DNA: TGCGCCAGCAGCCGCGGGACGGAGAATGGCTACACCCTC.

The CDR3 loop reads CASSLGNGGRKTEAFF. CDR3 nucleotide sequence: TGTGCCAGCAGCTTAGGGAACGGGGGGAGAAAGACTGAAGCTTTCTTT. The V and J genes are TRBV7-9 and TRBJ1-1; TRBD1 might be the D (5 bases). CDR3 size: 16 residues. Germline V gives CDR1 SEHNR, CDR2 FQNEAQ (reference sequence). Trimming left V 1 base short and J 5 bases short, with 17 bases between.

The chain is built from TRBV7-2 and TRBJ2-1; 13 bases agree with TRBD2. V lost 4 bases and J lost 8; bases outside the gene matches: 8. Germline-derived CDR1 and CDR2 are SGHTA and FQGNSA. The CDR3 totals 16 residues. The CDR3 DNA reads TGTGCCAGCAGCTCCCGGGGGACTAGCGGGACCCATGAGCAGTTCTTC. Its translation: CASSSRGTSGTHEQFF.

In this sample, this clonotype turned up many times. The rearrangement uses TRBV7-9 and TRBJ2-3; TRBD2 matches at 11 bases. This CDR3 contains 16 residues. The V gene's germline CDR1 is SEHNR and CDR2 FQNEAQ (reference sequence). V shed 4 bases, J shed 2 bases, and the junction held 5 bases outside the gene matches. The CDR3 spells CASSSGLAVLTDTQYF. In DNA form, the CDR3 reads TGTGCCAGCAGCTCGGGACTAGCGGTCCTCACAGATACGCAGTATTTT. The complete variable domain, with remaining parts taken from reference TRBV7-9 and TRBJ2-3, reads DTGVSQNPRHKITKRGQNVTFRCDPISEHNRLYWYRQTLGQGPEFLTYFQNEAQLEKSRLLSDRFSAERPKGSFSTLEIQRTEQGDSAMYLCASSSGLAVLTDTQYFGPGTRLTVL.